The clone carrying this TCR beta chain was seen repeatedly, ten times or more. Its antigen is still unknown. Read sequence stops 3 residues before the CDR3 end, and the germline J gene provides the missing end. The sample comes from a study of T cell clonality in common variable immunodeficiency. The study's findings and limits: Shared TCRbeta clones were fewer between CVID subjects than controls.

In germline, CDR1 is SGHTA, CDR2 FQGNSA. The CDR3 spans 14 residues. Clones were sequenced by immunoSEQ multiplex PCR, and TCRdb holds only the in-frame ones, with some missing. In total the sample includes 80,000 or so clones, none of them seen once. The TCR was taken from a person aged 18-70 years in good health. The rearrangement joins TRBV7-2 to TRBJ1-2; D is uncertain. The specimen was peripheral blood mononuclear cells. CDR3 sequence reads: CASSLFDKSRGYTF. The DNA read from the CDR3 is TGTGCCAGCAGCTTGTTCGATAAATCGAGGGGC.